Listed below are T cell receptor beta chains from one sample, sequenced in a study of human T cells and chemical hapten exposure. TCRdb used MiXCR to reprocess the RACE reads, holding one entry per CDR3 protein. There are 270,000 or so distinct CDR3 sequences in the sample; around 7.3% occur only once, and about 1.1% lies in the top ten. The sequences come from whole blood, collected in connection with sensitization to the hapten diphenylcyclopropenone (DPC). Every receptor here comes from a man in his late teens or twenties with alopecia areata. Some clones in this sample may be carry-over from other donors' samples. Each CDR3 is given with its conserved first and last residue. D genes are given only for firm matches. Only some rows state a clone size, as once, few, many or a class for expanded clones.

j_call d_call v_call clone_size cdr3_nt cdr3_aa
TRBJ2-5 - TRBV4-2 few TGTGCCAGCAGCCAAAGACAGGAGACCCAGTACTTC CASSQRQETQYF
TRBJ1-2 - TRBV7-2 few TGTGCCAGCAGCCGCAGGGCCTTCTATGGCTACACCTTC CASSRRAFYGYTF
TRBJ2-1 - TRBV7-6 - TGTGCCAGCAGCCGGATGACTAGTCTGAATGAGCAGTTCTTC CASSRMTSLNEQFF
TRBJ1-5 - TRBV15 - TGTGCCACCAGCAGAGGAGGTATCCCAAGGGATAGCAATCAGCCCCAGCATTTT CATSRGGIPRDSNQPQHF
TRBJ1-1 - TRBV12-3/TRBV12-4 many TGCGCCAGCAGCTTGGGTATGAACACTGAAGCTTTCTTT CASSLGMNTEAFF
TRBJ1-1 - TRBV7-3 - TGTGCCAGCAGCGCCGGAAGGACCACTGAAGCTTTCTTT CASSAGRTTEAFF
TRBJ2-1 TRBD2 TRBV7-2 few TGTGCCAGCAGCTTAGGCGCGGGGGGAGTATACAATGAGCAGTTCTTC CASSLGAGGVYNEQFF
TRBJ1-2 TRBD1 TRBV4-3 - TGCGCCAGCAGCCGGATCTACGGACAGGCGGTGGGTGGCTACACCTTC CASSRIYGQAVGGYTF
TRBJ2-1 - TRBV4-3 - TGCGCCAGCAGCCATTGGGACTTTTACAATGAGCAGTTCTTC CASSHWDFYNEQFF
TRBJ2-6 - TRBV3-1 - TGTGCCAGCAGCCAAGCTAGGGCCTCTGGGGCCAACGTCCTGACTTTC CASSQARASGANVLTF
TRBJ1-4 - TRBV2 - TGTGCCAGCAGTGAATCCCAGGGAACTAATGAAAAACTGTTTTTT CASSESQGTNEKLFF
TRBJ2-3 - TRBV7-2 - TGTGCCAGCAGCATTAGCGGCGGGGGCAGTTTCTCGCAGTATTTT CASSISGGGSFSQYF
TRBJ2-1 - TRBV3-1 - TGTGCCAGCGGCCAAAAGGGCAATGAGCAGTTCTTC CASGQKGNEQFF
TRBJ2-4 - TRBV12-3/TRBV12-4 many TGTGCCAGCACCTACGCGGGGTTTGGATTGGACATTCAGTACTTC CASTYAGFGLDIQYF
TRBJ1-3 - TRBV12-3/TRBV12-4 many TGTGCCAGCAGTTTGGGGTGGGAGAACACCATATATTTT CASSLGWENTIYF
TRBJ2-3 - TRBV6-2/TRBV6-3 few TGTGCCAGCAGTCCCGTCGGGCGCGGCACAGATACGCAGTATTTT CASSPVGRGTDTQYF
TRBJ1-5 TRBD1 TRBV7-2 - TGTGCCAGCAGCCTACAGGGGGCGAGCAATCAGCCCCAGCATTTT CASSLQGASNQPQHF
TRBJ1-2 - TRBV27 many TGTGCCAGCAGGGCGCCAAGGGAAGCTAACTATGGCTACACCTTC CASRAPREANYGYTF
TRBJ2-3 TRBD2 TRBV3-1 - TGTGCCAGCAGCCAAAATCCGATTAGCGGGGGCACAGATACGCAGTATTTT CASSQNPISGGTDTQYF
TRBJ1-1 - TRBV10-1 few TGCGCCAGCAGTGAGTCGTCAGGGGCTGAAGCTTTCTTT CASSESSGAEAFF
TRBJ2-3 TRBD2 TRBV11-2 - TGTGCCAGCAGCTTAGCATACGGGGGGGGCACAGATACGCAGTATTTT CASSLAYGGGTDTQYF
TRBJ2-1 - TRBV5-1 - TGCGCCAGCAGCTTGGCCGGACTTTACAATGAGCAGTTCTTC CASSLAGLYNEQFF
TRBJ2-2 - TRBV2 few TGTGCCGGGGGCAGGACCGATACGAACACCGGGGAGCTGTTTTTT CAGGRTDTNTGELFF
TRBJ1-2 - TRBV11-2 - TGTGCCAGCAGCTCAACCATTGGCAGGGCGGGCTATGGCTACACCTTC CASSSTIGRAGYGYTF
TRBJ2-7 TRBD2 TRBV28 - TGTGCCAGCAGTTCTCCAAGCGGGGGGAGCTCCTACGAGCAGTACTTC CASSSPSGGSSYEQYF
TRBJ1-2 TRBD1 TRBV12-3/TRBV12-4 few TGTGCCAGCAGTACGGACAGGGAATATGGCTACACCTTC CASSTDREYGYTF
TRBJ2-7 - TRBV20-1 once TGCAGTGCTAGAGATTTAGGGTCTGAACTGAACGAGCAGTACTTC CSARDLGSELNEQYF
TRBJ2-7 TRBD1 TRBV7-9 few TGTGCCAGCAGCCCAGACGACAGGGACTCCTACGAGCAGTACTTC CASSPDDRDSYEQYF
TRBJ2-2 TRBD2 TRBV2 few TGTGCCAGCAGCCGATCCGGGACTAGCCTAAATGAGAACACCGGGGAGCTGTTTTTT CASSRSGTSLNENTGELFF
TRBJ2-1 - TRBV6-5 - TGTGCCAGCAGAACCGGGGTAGCCGGGAATGAGCAGTTCTTC CASRTGVAGNEQFF
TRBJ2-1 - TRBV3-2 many TGTGCCAGCAAGGGATCCTACAATGAGCAGTTCTTC CASKGSYNEQFF
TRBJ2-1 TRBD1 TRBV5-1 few TGCGCCAGCAGCTTGGGGGGACAGAGTCTTAACAATGAGCAGTTCTTC CASSLGGQSLNNEQFF
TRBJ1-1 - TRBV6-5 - TGTGCCAGCAGTTACTCGATTGTGAGAAGGGAGACTGAAGCTTTCTTT CASSYSIVRRETEAFF
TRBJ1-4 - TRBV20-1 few TGCAGTGCCCATTCGGGGCGGTGGAATGAAAAACTGTTTTTT CSAHSGRWNEKLFF
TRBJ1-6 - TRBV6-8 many TGTGCCAGCAGCGACCGCCCTTCACCCCTCCACTTT CASSDRPSPLHF
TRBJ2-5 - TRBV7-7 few TGTGCCGTTACTATGGAGACCCAGTACTTC CAVTMETQYF
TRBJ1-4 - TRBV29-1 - TGCAGCGTTGGACAGAGGAGCTTTAATGAAAAACTGTTTTTT CSVGQRSFNEKLFF
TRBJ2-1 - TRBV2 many TGTGCCAGCAGTGAAGGAGTGCAGTTCTTC CASSEGVQFF
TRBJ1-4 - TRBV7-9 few TGTGCCAGCAGCAAGATCGGAGAGGCCGGAAAACTGTTTTTT CASSKIGEAGKLFF
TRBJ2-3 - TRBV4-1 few TGCGCCAGCAGCAAAGAACCGAGCACAGATACGCAGTATTTT CASSKEPSTDTQYF
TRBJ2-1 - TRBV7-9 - TGTGCCACCTTCACTACTTCTCACAATGAGCAGTTCTTC CATFTTSHNEQFF
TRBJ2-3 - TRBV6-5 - TGTGCCAGCAGTTACTCATCACAGAGACCCACAGATACGCAGTATTTT CASSYSSQRPTDTQYF
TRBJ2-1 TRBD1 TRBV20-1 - TGCAGTGCCGACAGGGTATCGAGAGTTGGCAATGAGCAGTTCTTC CSADRVSRVGNEQFF
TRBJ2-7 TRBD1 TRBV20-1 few TGCAGTGCCCCTGCCGGGACAGGCCTCTACGAGCAGTACTTC CSAPAGTGLYEQYF
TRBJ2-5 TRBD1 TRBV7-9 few TGTGCCAGCAGCTTCCGGAACAGGGGCCCTCAAGAGACCCAGTACTTC CASSFRNRGPQETQYF
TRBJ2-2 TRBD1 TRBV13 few TGTGCCAGCAGCCGCGACAGGGTAGTCACCGGGGAGCTGTTTTTT CASSRDRVVTGELFF
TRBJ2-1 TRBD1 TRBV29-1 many TGCAGCGTTGGATTGAGGGGGCGGGATGAGCAGTTCTTC CSVGLRGRDEQFF
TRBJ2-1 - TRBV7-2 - TGTGCCAGCAGCTTAGCCGTAGGACCCTACAATGAGCAGTTCTTC CASSLAVGPYNEQFF
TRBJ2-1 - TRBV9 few TGTGCCAGCAGCTATCGAGGGTATGAGCAGTTCTTC CASSYRGYEQFF